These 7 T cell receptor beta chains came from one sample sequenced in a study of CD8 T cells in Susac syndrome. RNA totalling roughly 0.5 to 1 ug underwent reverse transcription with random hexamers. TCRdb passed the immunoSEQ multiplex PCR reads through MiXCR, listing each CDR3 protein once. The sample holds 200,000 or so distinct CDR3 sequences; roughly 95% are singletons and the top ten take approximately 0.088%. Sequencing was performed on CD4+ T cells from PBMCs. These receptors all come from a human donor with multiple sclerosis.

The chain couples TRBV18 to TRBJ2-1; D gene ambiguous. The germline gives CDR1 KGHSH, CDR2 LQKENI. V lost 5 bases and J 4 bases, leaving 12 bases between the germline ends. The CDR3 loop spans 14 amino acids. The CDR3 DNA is TGTGCCAGCTCATCTGAACTCCTATACAATGAGCAGTTCTTC. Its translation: CASSSELLYNEQFF. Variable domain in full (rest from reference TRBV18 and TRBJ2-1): NAGVMQNPRHLVRRRGQEARLRCSPMKGHSHVYWYRQLPEEGLKFMVYLQKENIIDESGMPKERFSAEFPKEGPSILRIQQVVRGDSAAYFCASSSELLYNEQFFGPGTRLTVL.

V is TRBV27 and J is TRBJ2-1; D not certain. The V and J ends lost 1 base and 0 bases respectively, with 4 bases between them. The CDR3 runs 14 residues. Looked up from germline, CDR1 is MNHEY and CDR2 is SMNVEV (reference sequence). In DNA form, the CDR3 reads TGTGCCAGCAGTTTATGGGGCTCCTACAATGAGCAGTTCTTC. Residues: CASSLWGSYNEQFF.

The CDR3 coding sequence is TGCAGTGCCGCGGACTATCAGAGGGCAGAGACCCAGTACTTC. Translation gives CSAADYQRAETQYF. This chain joins TRBV20-1 and TRBJ2-5; TRBD2 is a possible D gene (6 bases). Per the germline V gene, CDR1 is DFQATT and CDR2 is SNEGSKA (reference sequence). The V and J ends lost 6 bases and 4 bases respectively, with 18 bases between them. The CDR3 loop spans 14 amino acids.

CDR3: CASSQDRGEAFF. DNA for the CDR3: TGTGCCAGCAGTCAGGACAGGGGTGAAGCTTTCTTT. V is TRBV2 and J is TRBJ1-1; the match to TRBD1 covers 9 bases. This CDR3 spans 12 amino acids. V dropped 5 bases and J dropped 7; count of bases not matched to a gene: 2. CDR1 and CDR2 from the germline V gene are SNHLY and FYNNEI.

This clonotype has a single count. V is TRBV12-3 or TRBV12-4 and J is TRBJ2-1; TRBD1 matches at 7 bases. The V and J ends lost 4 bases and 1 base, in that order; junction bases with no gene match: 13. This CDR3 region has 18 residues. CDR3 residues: CASSSRLGQLTSYNEQFF. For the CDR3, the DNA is TGTGCCAGCAGTTCTAGACTGGGACAGCTCACATCCTACAATGAGCAGTTCTTC.

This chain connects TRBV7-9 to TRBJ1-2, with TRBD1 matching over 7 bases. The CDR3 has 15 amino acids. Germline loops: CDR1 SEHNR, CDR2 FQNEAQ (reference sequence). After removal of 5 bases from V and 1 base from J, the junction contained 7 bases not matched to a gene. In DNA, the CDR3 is TGTGCCAGCAGCGGGGGACAGCTAAATAACTATGGCTACACCTTC. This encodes CASSGGQLNNYGYTF.

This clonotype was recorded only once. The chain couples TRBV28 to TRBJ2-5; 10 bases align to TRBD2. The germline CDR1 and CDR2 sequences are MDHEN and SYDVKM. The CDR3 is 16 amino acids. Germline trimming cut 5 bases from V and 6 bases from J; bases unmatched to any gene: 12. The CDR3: CASSKRALAGRQTQYF. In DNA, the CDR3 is TGTGCCAGCAGTAAAAGGGCACTAGCGGGGAGGCAGACCCAGTACTTC.